This T cell receptor (beta chain) was profiled in a study of siplizumab effects on memory and regulatory T cells (dated by TCRdb to about 2019). Some background on the complete study: The study examined how the anti-CD2 antibody siplizumab affects alloreactive T-cell subsets in allogeneic mixed lymphocyte reactions built from human PBMCs. Overall study results and their limits: Unstimulated naive T cells appeared more diverse than memory T cells, and naive cells seemed to contribute substantially to the alloresponse. Because sequences at frequencies below about 10^-5 were poorly captured, only a minor fraction of alloreactive clones could be mapped back to unstimulated subsets. The suppressive function of proliferating Tregs from siplizumab cultures was not functionally confirmed. Of the alloreactive CD4+ clones that could be mapped, the Treg-derived share averaged about 67% with siplizumab compared with around 25% in control reactions. Siplizumab significantly lowered the cumulative frequency of alloreactive sequences that could be traced to unstimulated CD4+ memory T cells. For roughly 80-95% of proliferating CD4+ or CD8+ clones, no naive or memory phenotype could be assigned.

To note about this clone: No antigen is known for it. Base qualities are not provided; no much larger clone lies one nucleotide away.

The germline V gene supplies CDR1 SGHAT and CDR2 FQNNGV. The V end loses 5 bases and the J end loses 0 bases, and a stretch of 10 bases separates them. The CDR3 has 14 amino acids, counting the end cysteine and phenylalanine. The read is trimmed to its CDR3 DNA, 42 bases read in frame from base 1. Library construction relied on the immunoSEQ multiplex PCR assay. Each sample had 9 x 10^4 or so TCR templates assayed by the deep sequencing platform. Genomic DNA extracted from sorted T cells was used for TCRbeta CDR3 sequencing. Per the original workflow: Clonal analysis of TCRbeta CDR3 data was done in the R programming language. Comparing unstimulated samples against CFSE-low samples taken after the reaction was how alloreactive CD4+ and CD8+ clones were defined. Regulatory or non-regulatory origin was assigned to alloreactive CD4+ clones by matching of sequences to sorted unstimulated Treg and non-Treg repertoires. Sourced from immuneACCESS, this table was stored by TCRdb with only in-frame sequences that have V and J called. A share of the clones is absent; for the studies checked, an unresolved V gene accounts for under half, and the remainder has no known explanation. V and J calls and clone size are copied from that table; D and trimming were computed from the DNA. This sample is represented by around 100,000 clones; about 91% of them were singletons. Roughly 0.16% of the sample lies in the top ten.

Sorted unstimulated T cells and proliferating T cells recovered from mixed lymphocyte reactions were subjected to TCRbeta CDR3 sequencing. Fresh whole blood from fewer than 12 HLA-typed healthy donors was used to isolate PBMCs. This TCR was sampled from a human donor in good health. The sequence joins TRBV11-2 to TRBJ1-1, with the D gene too uncertain to name. Sequencing input: CD4+ T cells sorted from blood. The CDR3 protein sequence reads: CASSPRSMNTEAFF. The sequenced DNA: TGTGCCAGCAGCCCTAGGAGTATGAACACTGAAGCTTTCTTT.